The clone carrying this T cell receptor (beta chain) was picked up one time. This sample was included in a study of Ad26.COV2.S vaccination and SARS-CoV-2 variants. Study-wide background: Once or twice, 56 days apart, Ad26.COV2.S was delivered intramuscularly.

The CDR3 covers 13 residues. Per germline, CDR1 MNHEY and CDR2 SVGAGI. With 6 bases removed from V and 5 bases from J, the gap between germline ends came to 13 bases. Treatment given: roughly 20 received Ad26.COV2.S at low or high dose, single or two shots; about 5 received placebo; per-sample allocation not given. Collection of the samples took place on day 63 after the first injection of vaccine or placebo. It was Wuhan-strain SARS-CoV-2 spike that the Ad26 vaccine vector expressed. Clones were read by immunoSEQ multiplex PCR, and TCRdb kept only the in-frame ones, dropping some. The sample includes a few hundred thousand clones, 85% to 90% of them seen just once.

This clonotype was sampled from a person aged 18-65 years who received the Ad26.COV2.S COVID-19 vaccine or a placebo. V and J are TRBV6-5 and TRBJ1-2; D unresolved. The material sequenced was peripheral blood, taken in a trial of Ad26.COV2.S vaccine versus placebo. Here the CDR3 reads CASRRRAQYGYTF. The CDR3 nucleotides are TGTGCCAGCAGAAGGAGGGCCCAGTATGGCTACACCTTC.